This T cell receptor (beta chain) was recorded in a study of T-cell reconstitution after alpha-beta-depleted transplantation in children. The CDR3 has 17 residues. From germline, CDR1 is LGHNA and CDR2 YNFKEQ. V lost 0 bases and J 7 bases, leaving 19 bases between the germline ends. This clonotype was found a few times. Its antigen is undetermined. The study's findings and limits: About two months after transplant, alpha-beta T cells reportedly came from several hundred expanded graft clones. A year had passed since transplant, and T-cell counts and diversity by then came mostly from newly produced T cells. Some patients' high day-60 TCRbeta diversity was attributed to recipient cells surviving conditioning.

The TCRbeta library incorporated unique molecular identifiers. TCRdb analysed the PCR reads with MiXCR anew, one entry per CDR3 protein. The data show about a million distinct CDR3 sequences, roughly 29% seen once. The clonotype was recovered from a boy younger than two who had a stem cell transplant for SCID, so the T cells may come from the graft donor. This chain connects TRBV4-2 to TRBJ2-1; D is possibly TRBD2 (5 bases). The specimen comprised PBMCs, mostly from graft donor cells, sampled 360 days after TCRalphabeta/CD19-depleted stem cell transplant. The chain's CDR3 is CASSQDLAYRSGNEQFF. CDR3 nucleotides: TGTGCCAGCAGCCAAGATTTGGCCTACCGGTCGGGGAATGAGCAGTTCTTC.